This section outlines one T cell receptor beta chain sequence together with its context. Its specificity is unknown. PCR used 60 Vbeta primers and 13 Jbeta primers. TCRdb keeps only in-frame clones here, not all; method: immunoSEQ multiplex PCR. The data hold about 140,000 clones, with approximately 79% observed a single time. The sample belongs to a study of cytomegalovirus exposure and HLA in healthy donors. Study outcomes and limitations: Later, TCR association rates were found to vary by HLA locus, highest for DRB1 and lowest for HLA-C. HLA-A and HLA-B allele assignments for most subjects were reportedly predicted accurately using TCR beta sequences.

Sequencing used PBMCs. The TCR sequence derives from a woman in her 50s in good health and CMV-seropositive.

The CDR3 region is CASTQGLAGVETQYF. The CDR3 DNA reads TGTGCCAGCACCCAAGGGCTAGCGGGGGTCGAGACCCAGTACTTC. This chain connects TRBV25-1 to TRBJ2-5; TRBD2 matches 10 bases. The CDR3 sequence is 15 residues long. Trimming cost V 7 bases and J 5 bases; bases outside gene matches: 10. The germline V gene encodes CDR1 MGHDK and CDR2 SYGVNS.